These T cell receptor beta chains were read from a single sample in a study of cytomegalovirus exposure and HLA in healthy donors. Measured with immunoSEQ multiplex PCR; TCRdb has only the in-frame clones, and not every one. The repertoire holds some 62,000 clones, with around 87% as singletons. What was sequenced was PBMCs. These TCRs come from a man younger than 35 in good health and CMV-seronegative. CDR3s leave out the opening cysteine and the closing phenylalanine or tryptophan. The order of the fields is J gene, V gene, CDR3 protein.

>TRBJ2-5|TRBV5-1
ASSFPGSETQY
>TRBJ1-5|TRBV28
ASSWTGGQDQPQH
>TRBJ2-1|TRBV6-5
ASRRTGAGEQF
>TRBJ2-3|TRBV14
ASSQTLGQASTDTQY
>TRBJ2-6|TRBV15
ATSRSGANVLT
>TRBJ2-3|TRBV2
ASSEGPTGTQY
>TRBJ1-2|TRBV5-1
ASSLLRGPADGYGYT
>TRBJ2-1|TRBV10-3
AISESGLEQF
>TRBJ1-1|TRBV2
ASSLQGNTEAF
>TRBJ1-1|TRBV7-3
ASSYSRDSLEAF
>TRBJ2-7|TRBV9
ASSVGTGTTYEQY
>TRBJ2-1|TRBV11-2
ASSSTGAPYNEQF
>TRBJ1-2|TRBV4-1
ASSQIRVRGLLYGYT
>TRBJ1-6|TRBV7-8
ASSLDRGLSPLH
>TRBJ1-1|TRBV28
ASSPQGVRTEAF
>TRBJ1-4|TRBV19
ASSKNRANEKLF
>TRBJ2-1|TRBV7-3
ASRETPYNEQF
>TRBJ2-3|TRBV4-2
ASSQTDWDTQY
>TRBJ2-2|TRBV7-8
ASSAPLTGYATGELF
>TRBJ2-7|TRBV6-1
ASSEVPTGYEQY
>TRBJ1-5|TRBV2
ASSEARVGQH
>TRBJ2-3|TRBV5-6
ASNALRGDTQY
>TRBJ2-7|TRBV14
ASSHSYEQY
>TRBJ1-1|TRBV14
ASSLVRDRGNTEAF
>TRBJ2-7|TRBV5-1
ASSPGTGTYEQY
>TRBJ1-5|TRBV7-9
ASSLATGDQPQH
>TRBJ2-7|TRBV4-2
ASTKGEGSSYEQY
>TRBJ1-1|TRBV6-1
ASSEWRWSNTEAF
>TRBJ2-7|TRBV6-5
ASSPAGEYEQY
>TRBJ2-2|TRBV9
ASSALSTGYTGELF